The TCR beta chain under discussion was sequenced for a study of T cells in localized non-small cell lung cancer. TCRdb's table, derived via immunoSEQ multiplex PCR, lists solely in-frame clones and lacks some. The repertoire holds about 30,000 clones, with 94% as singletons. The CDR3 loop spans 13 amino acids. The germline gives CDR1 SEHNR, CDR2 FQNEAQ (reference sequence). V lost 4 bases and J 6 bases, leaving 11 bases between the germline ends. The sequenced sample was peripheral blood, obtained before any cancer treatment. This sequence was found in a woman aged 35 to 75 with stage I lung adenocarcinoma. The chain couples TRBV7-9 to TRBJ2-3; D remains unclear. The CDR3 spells CASSSLVPDTQYF. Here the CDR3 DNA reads TGTGCCAGCAGCTCCCTAGTTCCCGATACGCAGTATTTT. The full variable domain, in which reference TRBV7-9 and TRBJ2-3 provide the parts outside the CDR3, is DTGVSQNPRHKITKRGQNVTFRCDPISEHNRLYWYRQTLGQGPEFLTYFQNEAQLEKSRLLSDRFSAERPKGSFSTLEIQRTEQGDSAMYLCASSSLVPDTQYFGPGTRLTVL.